Listed here are 3 T cell receptor beta chains from one sample, sequenced in a study of shared T cell receptors in the human thymus (dated by TCRdb to the early 2020s). The library was produced with the immunoSEQ multiplex PCR assay. The table was pulled from immuneACCESS by TCRdb, which kept in-frame rearrangements only. Such tables lose some clones; where checked, under half of the loss comes from unresolved V genes, and the rest has no known cause. For this sample there are hundreds of thousands of clones; approximately 87% appear just once. The ten largest clonotypes hold 0.0094% of the sample. In addition, the sample was reused for a study of human thymus T cells.

The material sequenced was thymocytes. These receptors all stem from a boy less than two years old with a congenital heart defect. Donor details come from another sample of the same person, matched by shared clones.

The V gene is TRBV2, the J gene TRBJ2-1, with 10 nucleotides matching TRBD2. The V gene end was trimmed by 6 bases and the J gene end by 0 bases; junction bases not matched to a gene: 14. The CDR3 runs to 19 residues. Germline V gene sequence: CDR1 SNHLY, CDR2 FYNNEI. CDR3 in amino acids: CASREKAGGPPSSYNEQFF. The CDR3 DNA reads as TGTGCCAGCAGGGAGAAAGCGGGGGGGCCCCCAAGCTCCTACAATGAGCAGTTCTTC.

This sequence joins TRBV27 and TRBJ1-2, with D unresolved. CDR3 size: 13 residues. Trimming removed 6 bases at V and 4 bases at J, with 12 bases between. The V gene's germline CDR1 is MNHEY and CDR2 SMNVEV (reference sequence). The CDR3 sequence is CASRGRPLYGYTF. The CDR3 DNA reads as TGTGCCAGCAGAGGGAGGCCCCTCTATGGCTACACCTTC.

This clone has just a few counts. J is TRBJ2-2 and V is TRBV4-2; D gene unclear. The germline V and J ends were trimmed by 1 base and 1 base, with 10 bases remaining between them. This CDR3 region has 16 residues. Germline-derived CDR1 and CDR2 are LGHNA and YNFKEQ. DNA for the CDR3: TGTGCCAGCAGCCAAGGTGCAAGCCTGAACACCGGGGAGCTGTTTTTT. Encoded protein: CASSQGASLNTGELFF.